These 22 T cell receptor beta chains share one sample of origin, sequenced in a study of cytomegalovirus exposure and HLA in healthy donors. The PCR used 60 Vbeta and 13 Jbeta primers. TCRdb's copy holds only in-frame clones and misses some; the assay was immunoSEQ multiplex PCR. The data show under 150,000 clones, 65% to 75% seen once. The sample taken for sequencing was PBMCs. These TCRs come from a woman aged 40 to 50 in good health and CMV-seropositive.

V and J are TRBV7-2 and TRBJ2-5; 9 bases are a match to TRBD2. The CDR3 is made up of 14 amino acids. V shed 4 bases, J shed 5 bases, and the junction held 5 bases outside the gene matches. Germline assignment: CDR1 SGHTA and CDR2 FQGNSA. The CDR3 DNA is TGTGCCAGCAGCTACCAGCGGGGGGCTGAGACCCAGTACTTC. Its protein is CASSYQRGAETQYF.

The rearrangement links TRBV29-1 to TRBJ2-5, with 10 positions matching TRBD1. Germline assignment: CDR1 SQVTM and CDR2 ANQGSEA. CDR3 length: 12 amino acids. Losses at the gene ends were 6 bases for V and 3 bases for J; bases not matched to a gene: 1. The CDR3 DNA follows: TGCAGCGTCGGACAGGGGGAAGAGACCCAGTACTTC. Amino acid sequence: CSVGQGEETQYF.

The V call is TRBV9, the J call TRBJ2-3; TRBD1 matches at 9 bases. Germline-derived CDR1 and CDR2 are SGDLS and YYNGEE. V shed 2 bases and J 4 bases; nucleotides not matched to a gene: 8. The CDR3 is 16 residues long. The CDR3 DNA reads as TGTGCCAGCAGCGTCACCGGGACAGGGAACGCAGATACGCAGTATTTT. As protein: CASSVTGTGNADTQYF. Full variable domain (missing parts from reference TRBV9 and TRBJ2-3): DSGVTQTPKHLITATGQRVTLRCSPRSGDLSVYWYQQSLDQGLQFLIQYYNGEERAKGNILERFSAQQFPDLHSELNLSSLELGDSALYFCASSVTGTGNADTQYFGPGTRLTVL.

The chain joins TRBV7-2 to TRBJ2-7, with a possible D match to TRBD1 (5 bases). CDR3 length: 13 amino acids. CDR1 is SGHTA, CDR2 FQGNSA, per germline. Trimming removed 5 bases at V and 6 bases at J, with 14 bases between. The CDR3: CASSPYWGGEQYF. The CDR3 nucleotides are TGTGCCAGCAGCCCGTACTGGGGCGGCGAGCAGTACTTC.

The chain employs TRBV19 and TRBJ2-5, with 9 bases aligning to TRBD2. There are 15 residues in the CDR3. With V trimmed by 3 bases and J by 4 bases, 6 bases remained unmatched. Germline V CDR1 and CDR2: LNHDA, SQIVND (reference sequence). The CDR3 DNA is TGTGCCAGTAGTATTGCTAGCGGGGTAAGAGAGACCCAGTACTTC. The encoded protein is CASSIASGVRETQYF. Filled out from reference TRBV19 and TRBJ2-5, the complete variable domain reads DGGITQSPKYLFRKEGQNVTLSCEQNLNHDAMYWYRQDPGQGLRLIYYSQIVNDFQKGDIAEGYSVSREKKESFPLTVTSAQKNPTAFYLCASSIASGVRETQYFGPGTRLLVL.

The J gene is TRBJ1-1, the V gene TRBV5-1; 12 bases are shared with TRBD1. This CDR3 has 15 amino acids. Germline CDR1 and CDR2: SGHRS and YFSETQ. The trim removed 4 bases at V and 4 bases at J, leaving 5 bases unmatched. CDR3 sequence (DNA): TGCGCCAGCAGCCCGGGACAGGGGGCACCCACTGAAGCTTTCTTT. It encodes CASSPGQGAPTEAFF.

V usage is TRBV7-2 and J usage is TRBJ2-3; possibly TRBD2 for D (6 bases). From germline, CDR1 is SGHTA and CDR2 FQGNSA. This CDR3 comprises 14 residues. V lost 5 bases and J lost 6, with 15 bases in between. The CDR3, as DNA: TGTGCCAGCAGCCTAGGGACTCTGACGGATACGCAGTATTTT. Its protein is CASSLGTLTDTQYF.

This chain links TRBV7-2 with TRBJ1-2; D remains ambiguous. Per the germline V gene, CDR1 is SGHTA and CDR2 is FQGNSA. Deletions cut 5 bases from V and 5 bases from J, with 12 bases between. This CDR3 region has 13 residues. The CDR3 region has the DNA TGTGCCAGCAGCATAGACTGGGCTTATGGCTACACCTTC. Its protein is CASSIDWAYGYTF.

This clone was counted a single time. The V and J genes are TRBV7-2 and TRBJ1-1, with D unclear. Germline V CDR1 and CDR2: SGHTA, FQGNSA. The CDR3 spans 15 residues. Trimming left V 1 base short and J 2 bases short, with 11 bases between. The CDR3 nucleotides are TGTGCCAGCAGCTTAGACAGAAATACTAACACTGAAGCTTTCTTT. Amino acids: CASSLDRNTNTEAFF.

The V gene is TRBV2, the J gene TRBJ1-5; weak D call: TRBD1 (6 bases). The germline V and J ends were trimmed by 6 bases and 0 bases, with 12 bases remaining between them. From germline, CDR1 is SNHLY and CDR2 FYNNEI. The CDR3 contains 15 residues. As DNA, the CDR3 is TGTGCCAGCAGCGAGACAGGCAATAGCAATCAGCCCCAGCATTTT. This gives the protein CASSETGNSNQPQHF.

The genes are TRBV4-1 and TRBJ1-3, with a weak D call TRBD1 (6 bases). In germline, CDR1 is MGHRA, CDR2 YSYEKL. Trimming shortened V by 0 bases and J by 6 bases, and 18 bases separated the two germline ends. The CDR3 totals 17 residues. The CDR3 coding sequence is TGCGCCAGCAGCCAAGATCAGCAAGACAGGTGGAAAAACACCATATATTTT. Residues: CASSQDQQDRWKNTIYF.

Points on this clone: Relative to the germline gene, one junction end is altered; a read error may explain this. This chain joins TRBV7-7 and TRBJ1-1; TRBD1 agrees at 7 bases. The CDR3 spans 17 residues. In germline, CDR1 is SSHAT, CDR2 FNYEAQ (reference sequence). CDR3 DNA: TGTGCTAGCAGCTTAGGGCCCGGGACAGAGTTGAACACTGAAGCTTTCTTT. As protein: CASSLGPGTELNTEAFF.

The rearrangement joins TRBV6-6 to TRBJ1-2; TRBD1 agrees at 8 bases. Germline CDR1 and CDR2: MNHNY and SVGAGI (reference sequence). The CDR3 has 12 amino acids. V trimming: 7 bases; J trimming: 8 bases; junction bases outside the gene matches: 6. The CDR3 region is CASKQGEDGYTF. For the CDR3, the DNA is TGTGCCAGCAAACAGGGGGAAGACGGCTACACCTTC.

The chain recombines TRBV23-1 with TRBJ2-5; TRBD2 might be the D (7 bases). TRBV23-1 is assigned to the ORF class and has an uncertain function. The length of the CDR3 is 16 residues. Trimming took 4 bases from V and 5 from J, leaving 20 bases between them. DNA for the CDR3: TGCGCCAGCAGTCCGCGAGATGGGGGGGCTAGGGAGACCCAGTACTTC. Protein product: CASSPRDGGARETQYF.

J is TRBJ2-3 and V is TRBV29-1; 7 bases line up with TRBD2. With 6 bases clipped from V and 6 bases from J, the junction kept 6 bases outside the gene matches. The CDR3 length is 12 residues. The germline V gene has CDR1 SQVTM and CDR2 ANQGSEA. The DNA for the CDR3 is TGCAGCGTGGGGAGGGACTCCGATACGCAGTATTTT. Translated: CSVGRDSDTQYF.

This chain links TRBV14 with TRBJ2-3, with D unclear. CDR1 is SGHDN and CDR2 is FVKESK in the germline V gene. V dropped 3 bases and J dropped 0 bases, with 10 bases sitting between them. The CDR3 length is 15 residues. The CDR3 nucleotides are TGTGCCAGCAGCCAGTTCCGCGGTAGCACAGATACGCAGTATTTT. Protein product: CASSQFRGSTDTQYF.

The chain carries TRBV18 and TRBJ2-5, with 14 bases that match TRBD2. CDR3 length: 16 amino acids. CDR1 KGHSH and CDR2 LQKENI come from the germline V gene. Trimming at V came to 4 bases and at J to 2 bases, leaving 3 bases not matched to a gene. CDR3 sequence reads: CASSRTSGGPQETQYF. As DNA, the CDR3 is TGTGCCAGCTCACGGACTAGCGGGGGGCCTCAAGAGACCCAGTACTTC. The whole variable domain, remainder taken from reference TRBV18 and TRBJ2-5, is NAGVMQNPRHLVRRRGQEARLRCSPMKGHSHVYWYRQLPEEGLKFMVYLQKENIIDESGMPKERFSAEFPKEGPSILRIQQVVRGDSAAYFCASSRTSGGPQETQYFGPGTRLLVL.

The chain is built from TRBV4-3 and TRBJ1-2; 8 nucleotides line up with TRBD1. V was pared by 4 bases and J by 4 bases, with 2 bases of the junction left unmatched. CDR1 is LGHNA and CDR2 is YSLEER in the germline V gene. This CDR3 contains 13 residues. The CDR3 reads CASSPGGIYGYTF. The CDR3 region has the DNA TGCGCCAGCAGCCCAGGGGGCATCTATGGCTACACCTTC.

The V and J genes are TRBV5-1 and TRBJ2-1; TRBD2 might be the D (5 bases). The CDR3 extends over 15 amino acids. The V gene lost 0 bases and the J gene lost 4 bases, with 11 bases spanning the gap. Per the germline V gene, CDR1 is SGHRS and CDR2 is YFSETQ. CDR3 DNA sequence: TGCGCCAGCAGCTTGGATGACGGGGTTTACAATGAGCAGTTCTTC. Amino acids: CASSLDDGVYNEQFF. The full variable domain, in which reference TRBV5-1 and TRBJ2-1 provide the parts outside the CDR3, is KAGVTQTPRYLIKTRGQQVTLSCSPISGHRSVSWYQQTPGQGLQFLFEYFSETQRNKGNFPGRFSGRQFSNSRSEMNVSTLELGDSALYLCASSLDDGVYNEQFFGPGTRLTVL.

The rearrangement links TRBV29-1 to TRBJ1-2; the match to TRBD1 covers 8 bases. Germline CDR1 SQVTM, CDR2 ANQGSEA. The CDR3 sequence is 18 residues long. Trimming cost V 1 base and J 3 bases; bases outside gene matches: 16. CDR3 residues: CSVEVFGQGYGLDYGYTF. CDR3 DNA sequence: TGCAGCGTTGAAGTTTTCGGACAGGGTTACGGCTTGGACTATGGCTACACCTTC.

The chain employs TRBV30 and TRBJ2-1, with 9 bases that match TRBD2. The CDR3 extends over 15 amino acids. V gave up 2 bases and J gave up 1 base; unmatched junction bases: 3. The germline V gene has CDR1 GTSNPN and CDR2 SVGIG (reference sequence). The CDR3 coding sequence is TGTGCCTGGAGTAGCGGGGGGAATTCCTACAATGAGCAGTTCTTC. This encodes CAWSSGGNSYNEQFF. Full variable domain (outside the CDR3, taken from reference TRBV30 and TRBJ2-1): SQTIHQWPATLVQPVGSPLSLECTVEGTSNPNLYWYRQAAGRGLQLLFYSVGIGQISSEVPQNLSASRPQDRQFILSSKKLLLSDSGFYLCAWSSGGNSYNEQFFGPGTRLTVL.

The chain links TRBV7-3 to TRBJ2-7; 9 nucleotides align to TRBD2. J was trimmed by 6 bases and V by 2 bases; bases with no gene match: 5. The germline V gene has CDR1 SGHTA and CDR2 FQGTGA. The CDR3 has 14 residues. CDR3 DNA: TGTGCCAGCAGCTTAGGGGGCGGGGGGGGCGAGCAGTACTTC. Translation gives CASSLGGGGGEQYF.